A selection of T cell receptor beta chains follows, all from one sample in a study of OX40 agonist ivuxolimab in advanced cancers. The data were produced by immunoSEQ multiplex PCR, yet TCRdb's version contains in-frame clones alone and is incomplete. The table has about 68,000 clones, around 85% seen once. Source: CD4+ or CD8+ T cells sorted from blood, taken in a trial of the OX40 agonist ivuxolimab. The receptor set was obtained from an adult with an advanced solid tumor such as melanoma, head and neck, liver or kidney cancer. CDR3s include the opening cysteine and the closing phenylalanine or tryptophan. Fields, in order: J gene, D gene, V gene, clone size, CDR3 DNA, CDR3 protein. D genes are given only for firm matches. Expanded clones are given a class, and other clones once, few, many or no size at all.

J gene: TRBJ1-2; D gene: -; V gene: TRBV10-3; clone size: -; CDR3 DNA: TGTGCCATCAGTGACCTTCAAGGCTACACCTTC; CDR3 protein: CAISDLQGYTF
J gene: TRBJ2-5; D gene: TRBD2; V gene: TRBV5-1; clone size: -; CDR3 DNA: TGCGCCAGCAGAGATACTAGCGGGGGCGGGACCCAGTACTTC; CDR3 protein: CASRDTSGGGTQYF
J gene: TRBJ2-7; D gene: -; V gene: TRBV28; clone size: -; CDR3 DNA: TGTGCCACCTTAAAGCCGGGGTCCCACTACGAGCAGTACTTC; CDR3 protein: CATLKPGSHYEQYF
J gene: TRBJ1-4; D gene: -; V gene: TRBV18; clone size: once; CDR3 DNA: TGTGCCAGCTCACCGCCCTTGGGCGCAACTAATGAAAAACTGTTTTTT; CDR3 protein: CASSPPLGATNEKLFF
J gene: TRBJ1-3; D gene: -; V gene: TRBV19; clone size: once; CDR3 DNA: TGTGCCAGCAGTTTGGGGCACACCATATATTTT; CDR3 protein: CASSLGHTIYF
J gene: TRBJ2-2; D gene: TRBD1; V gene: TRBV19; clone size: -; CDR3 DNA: TGTGCCAGTATGTTGACAGGGAGTCCCAACACCGGGGAGCTGTTTTTT; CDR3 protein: CASMLTGSPNTGELFF
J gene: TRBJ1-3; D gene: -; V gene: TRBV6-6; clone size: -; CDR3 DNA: TGTGCCAGCAGATTTCAGGGAGGTTCTGGAAACACCATATATTTT; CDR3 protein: CASRFQGGSGNTIYF
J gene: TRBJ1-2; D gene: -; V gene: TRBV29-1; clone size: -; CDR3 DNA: TGCAGCGTTGAAGGGCAGGCTGGGAACTATGGCTACACCTTC; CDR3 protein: CSVEGQAGNYGYTF
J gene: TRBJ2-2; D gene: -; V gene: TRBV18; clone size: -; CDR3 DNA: TGTGCCAGCTCACCTCCCCGACCAGCGAACACCGGGGAGCTGTTTTTT; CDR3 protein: CASSPPRPANTGELFF
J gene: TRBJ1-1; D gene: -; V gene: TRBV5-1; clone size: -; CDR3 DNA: TGCGCCAGCAGCTTGTCCACTTTAAACACTGAAGCTTTCTTT; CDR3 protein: CASSLSTLNTEAFF
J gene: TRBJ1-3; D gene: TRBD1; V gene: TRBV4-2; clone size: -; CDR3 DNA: TGTGCCAGCAGCCAAAGAGGGTATACCGACAGGGCGGTCACGACCATATATTTT; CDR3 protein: CASSQRGYTDRAVTTIYF
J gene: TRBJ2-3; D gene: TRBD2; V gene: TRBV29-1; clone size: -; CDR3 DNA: TGCAGCGTTGAAGATGGGACTAGCGGGGGTTTCAGCACAGATACGCAGTATTTT; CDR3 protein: CSVEDGTSGGFSTDTQYF
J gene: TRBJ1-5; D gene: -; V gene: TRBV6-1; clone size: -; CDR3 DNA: TGTGCCAGCAGTGAAGGAAATCGGGGGGGCCTCCTGTTACCCAATCAGCCCCAGCATTTT; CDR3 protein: CASSEGNRGGLLLPNQPQHF
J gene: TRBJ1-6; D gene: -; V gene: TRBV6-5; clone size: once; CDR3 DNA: TGTGCCAGCAGTTTACAGGGCTCGAATAATTCACCCCTCCACTTT; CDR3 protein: CASSLQGSNNSPLHF
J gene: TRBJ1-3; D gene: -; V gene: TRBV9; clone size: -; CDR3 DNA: TGTGCCAGCAGCGTAGGGGTGCTTGGAAACTCTGGAAACACCATATATTTT; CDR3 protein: CASSVGVLGNSGNTIYF
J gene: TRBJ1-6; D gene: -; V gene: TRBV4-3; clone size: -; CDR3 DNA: TGCGCCAGCAGCCGATACACAGGGATCTCTTCACCCCTCCACTTT; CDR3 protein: CASSRYTGISSPLHF